The 32 T cell receptor beta chains below come from one sample, sequenced in a study of cytomegalovirus exposure and HLA in healthy donors. Researchers ran the PCR with 60 Vbeta and 13 Jbeta primers. Using immunoSEQ multiplex PCR, the repertoire was profiled, and TCRdb retains in-frame clones only, with some absent. Among around 83,000 clones listed, roughly 78% were seen once. Sequenced material: PBMCs. These TCRs come from a male donor in good health and CMV-seropositive.

The rearrangement uses TRBV4-1 and TRBJ2-5; TRBD2 matches at 8 bases. The germline V gene has CDR1 MGHRA and CDR2 YSYEKL. CDR3 length equals 15 residues. The V and J ends lost 4 bases and 5 bases, in that order; junction bases with no gene match: 9. The CDR3 is CASSRPGLGGETQYF. The DNA of the CDR3 is TGCGCCAGCAGCCGTCCGGGACTAGGTGGGGAGACCCAGTACTTC.

V and J are TRBV13 and TRBJ1-1; no reliable D call. CDR3 size: 13 residues. Germline V gene lookup returns CDR1 PRHDT and CDR2 FYEKMQ (reference sequence). V was clipped by 5 bases and J by 0 bases, with 7 bases between them. CDR3 sequence: CASSPSLNTEAFF. Here the CDR3 DNA reads TGTGCCAGCAGCCCCTCGTTGAACACTGAAGCTTTCTTT.

The gene calls are TRBV30 and TRBJ2-3; D perhaps matches TRBD2 (7 bases). Germline values: CDR1 GTSNPN, CDR2 SVGIG (reference sequence). The CDR3 length is 14 residues. With 0 bases removed from V and 5 bases from J, the gap between germline ends came to 12 bases. The CDR3, as DNA: TGTGCCTGGAGTGTGGGGGGGCGTGTAGATACGCAGTATTTT. Its protein product is CAWSVGGRVDTQYF.

This rearrangement joins TRBV6-5 to TRBJ2-3; TRBD2 matches at 9 bases. Trimming cost V 2 bases and J 3 bases; bases outside gene matches: 6. Per germline, CDR1 MNHEY and CDR2 SVGAGI. The CDR3 covers 16 residues. The CDR3 sequence: CASSYNSGSRTDTQYF. CDR3 coding DNA: TGTGCCAGCAGTTACAATAGCGGGAGTAGGACAGATACGCAGTATTTT.

This clone was found once. The V gene is TRBV5-8, the J gene TRBJ2-1; TRBD1 aligns across 7 bases. Germline-derived CDR1 and CDR2 are SGHTS and YDEGEE. Germline trimming cut 2 bases from V and 6 bases from J; bases unmatched to any gene: 5. This CDR3 has 14 amino acids. The CDR3 sequence: CASSFGQVFNEQFF. The CDR3 DNA sequence: TGTGCCAGCAGCTTTGGACAGGTATTCAATGAGCAGTTCTTC.

The rearrangement joins TRBV28 to TRBJ2-5, with 9 bases identical to TRBD2. Germline assignment: CDR1 MDHEN and CDR2 SYDVKM. CDR3 length: 18 amino acids. Trimming at V came to 7 bases and at J to 5 bases, leaving 20 bases not matched to a gene. The CDR3 reads CASIGPRLAALIRETQYF. For the CDR3, the DNA is TGTGCCAGCATCGGACCCAGACTAGCGGCTTTGATAAGGGAGACCCAGTACTTC.

CDR3 bases: TGTGCCAGCAGGTACTCGGGTGGGTCCTATAATTCACCCCTCCACTTT. Its translation is CASRYSGGSYNSPLHF. The rearrangement links TRBV27 to TRBJ1-6; D call uncertain. V lost 6 bases to trimming and J lost 1 base, with 13 bases between them. The CDR3 is 16 amino acids. CDR1 MNHEY and CDR2 SMNVEV come from the germline V gene (reference sequence).

The genes are TRBV10-2 and TRBJ2-1, with 13 bases matching TRBD2. The CDR3 has 14 residues. J gave up 9 bases and V 5 bases, and 4 bases lay outside the gene matches. CDR1 is WSHSY, CDR2 SAAADI, per germline. The CDR3 DNA reads TGCGCCAGCAGTAGGACTAGCGGGAGCGGTGAGCAGTTCTTC. This codes for CASSRTSGSGEQFF.

The chain combines TRBV7-9 with TRBJ2-1, with 9 bases lining up with TRBD2. Germline CDR1 and CDR2: SEHNR and FQNEAQ (reference sequence). The ends lost 5 bases at V and 1 base at J; junction bases unmatched: 6. This CDR3 spans 16 amino acids. This chain's CDR3 is CASSHSGGASYNEQFF. The CDR3 bases are TGTGCCAGCAGCCATAGCGGGGGCGCGTCCTACAATGAGCAGTTCTTC.

V gene TRBV11-2 combines with J gene TRBJ2-1; a possible D gene is TRBD2 (6 bases). The CDR3 runs 16 residues. Trimming shortened V by 8 bases and J by 10 bases, and 27 bases separated the two germline ends. Germline-derived CDR1 and CDR2 are SGHAT and FQNNGV. The CDR3 coding sequence is TGTGCCAGCTTGGGGGGACGGGAGCTACGACGGAGCGAGCAGTTCTTC. This gives the protein CASLGGRELRRSEQFF.

V is TRBV27 and J is TRBJ2-6; TRBD1 might be the D (6 bases). The CDR3 runs 15 residues. Between the trimmed V and J ends, which lost 6 bases and 0 bases, there was a span of 9 bases. CDR1 and CDR2 from the germline V gene are MNHEY and SMNVEV (reference sequence). In DNA form, the CDR3 reads TGTGCCAGCAGGGGACAAACCTCTGGGGCCAACGTCCTGACTTTC. This translates into CASRGQTSGANVLTF.

The rearrangement uses TRBV29-1 and TRBJ2-2, with unresolved D. Trimming shortened V by 6 bases and J by 3 bases, and 8 bases separated the two germline ends. The CDR3 is 12 residues long. Germline V gene data show CDR1 as SQVTM and CDR2 as ANQGSEA. DNA of the CDR3: TGCAGCGTGAGAAAGTACACCGGGGAGCTGTTTTTT. Residues: CSVRKYTGELFF.

The CDR3 loop is CASSLDSGGATDTQYF. DNA of the CDR3: TGTGCCAGCAGCTTAGATAGCGGGGGGGCCACAGATACGCAGTATTTT. The rearrangement links TRBV13 to TRBJ2-3, with 11 bases aligning to TRBD2. The length of the CDR3 is 16 residues. The V gene's germline CDR1 is PRHDT and CDR2 FYEKMQ (reference sequence). Trimming cost V 1 base and J 2 bases; bases outside gene matches: 2.

This clone was seen a handful of times. V is TRBV15 and J is TRBJ2-5; D unclear. Trimming left V 2 bases short and J 5 bases short, with 9 bases between. This CDR3 has 13 residues. Germline V gene data show CDR1 as LNHNV and CDR2 as YYDKDF (reference sequence). The CDR3 sequence is CATSRSPSETQYF. In DNA, the CDR3 is TGTGCCACCAGCAGATCCCCTTCCGAGACCCAGTACTTC.

The rearrangement joins TRBV7-9 to TRBJ2-3; D uncertain. Per the germline V gene, CDR1 is SEHNR and CDR2 is FQNEAQ (reference sequence). The germline V and J ends were trimmed by 1 base and 1 base, with 15 bases remaining between them. The CDR3 has 17 residues. As DNA, the CDR3 is TGTGCCAGCAGCTTAGTGGGCGAACTTTTCGGCACAGATACGCAGTATTTT. The encoded protein is CASSLVGELFGTDTQYF.

This rearrangement joins TRBV21-1 to TRBJ2-2; TRBD2, the table's D call, was not compared with the DNA. TRBV21-1 is marked as a pseudogene. The CDR3 covers 19 residues. The CDR3 DNA follows: TGTGCCAGCAGCCACGGCCCGGGACTAGCGGGAGGCAACACCGGGGAGCTGTTTTTT. It is translated as CASSHGPGLAGGNTGELFF.

This clone was seen only a few times. The chain uses TRBV27 and TRBJ1-1; 9 bases are a match to TRBD1. V was clipped by 8 bases and J by 6 bases; unmatched bases: 10. The CDR3 runs 14 residues. In germline, CDR1 is MNHEY, CDR2 SMNVEV (reference sequence). As DNA, the CDR3 is TGTGCCAGCGGAGGGACAGGGTACAACGCTGAAGCTTTCTTT. This sequence encodes CASGGTGYNAEAFF.

The V call is TRBV6-5, the J call TRBJ1-4; D gene unclear. The CDR3 length is 14 residues. Trimming left V 9 bases short and J 8 bases short, with 19 bases between. Germline V lookup: CDR1 MNHEY, CDR2 SVGAGI. The CDR3 sequence: CASSSSFTGEKLFF. The CDR3 DNA follows: TGTGCCAGTTCGTCGTCTTTTACCGGGGAAAAACTGTTTTTT.

This rearrangement joins TRBV19 to TRBJ2-1; no clear D gene. The CDR3 spans 13 residues. The germline gives CDR1 LNHDA, CDR2 SQIVND (reference sequence). The V and J ends lost 0 bases and 9 bases respectively, with 9 bases between them. This CDR3 reads CASSIDRSLEQFF. Written as DNA, the CDR3 is TGTGCCAGTAGTATAGACCGGTCCCTTGAGCAGTTCTTC.

The table lists this clone with a few counts. The rearrangement joins TRBV19 to TRBJ1-1, with a tentative D call TRBD1 (5 bases). Germline V gives CDR1 LNHDA, CDR2 SQIVND (reference sequence). Trimming pared 3 bases from V and 4 bases from J, leaving 12 bases between. The CDR3 has 14 amino acids. The CDR3 region has the DNA TGTGCCAGTAGTATGGGGGGAGGGGTCACTGAAGCTTTCTTT. Protein product: CASSMGGGVTEAFF.

V usage is TRBV6-5 and J usage is TRBJ1-5, with D possibly being TRBD1 (5 bases). V was trimmed by 5 bases and J by 5 bases, leaving 10 bases between them. Germline V CDR1 and CDR2: MNHEY, SVGAGI. This CDR3 has 13 residues. As DNA, the CDR3 is TGTGCCAGCAGTCCAGGGAAGCATCAGCCCCAGCATTTT. Translating gives CASSPGKHQPQHF.

This chain uses TRBV6-1 with TRBJ1-5; 7 bases map to TRBD1. The CDR3 sequence is 15 residues long. The V segment lost 8 bases and the J segment 3 bases; nucleotides outside the gene matches: 10. Per the germline V gene, CDR1 is MNHNS and CDR2 is SASEGT. The CDR3 protein is CASALQGGLNQPQHF. CDR3 DNA: TGTGCCAGCGCCCTGCAGGGGGGCCTCAATCAGCCCCAGCATTTT.

The chain is built from TRBV11-2 and TRBJ1-1; 7 bases map to TRBD1. CDR3 length: 14 amino acids. In germline, CDR1 is SGHAT, CDR2 FQNNGV. V lost 4 bases, J lost 1 base, and 3 bases stayed unmatched. CDR3 sequence reads: CASSYAGGNTEAFF. In DNA form, the CDR3 reads TGTGCCAGCAGCTACGCAGGGGGGAACACTGAAGCTTTCTTT.

The rearrangement joins TRBV2 to TRBJ2-7; 9 positions match TRBD1. The germline gives CDR1 SNHLY, CDR2 FYNNEI. J was trimmed by 5 bases and V by 7 bases; bases with no gene match: 6. The CDR3 totals 13 residues. CDR3 DNA: TGTGCCAGCACTTGGGACAGGGTACACGAGCAGTACTTC. Its protein product is CASTWDRVHEQYF.

In its sample, this clone was seen a few times. The V and J genes are TRBV19 and TRBJ2-7, with no clear D. The CDR3 runs to 12 residues. The V gene lost 10 bases and the J gene lost 1 base, with 11 bases spanning the gap. The germline gives CDR1 LNHDA, CDR2 SQIVND (reference sequence). CDR3 DNA: TGTGCCACCTCTCCAGGTTCCTACGAGCAGTACTTC. The encoded protein is CATSPGSYEQYF.

The genes are TRBV10-3 and TRBJ2-7; tentatively, D is TRBD2 (9 bases). This CDR3 region has 18 residues. V was shortened by 6 bases and J by 3 bases, with 27 bases between the two germline ends. CDR1 and CDR2 (germline): ENHRY, SYGVKD. The CDR3 spells CAISPGTGRLAELYEQYF. The CDR3 DNA sequence: TGTGCCATCAGCCCCGGGACAGGACGACTAGCGGAGCTCTACGAGCAGTACTTC.

V is TRBV2 and J is TRBJ1-2; TRBD1 matches 10 bases. The germline CDR1 and CDR2 sequences are SNHLY and FYNNEI. Germline trimming cut 5 bases from V and 5 bases from J; bases unmatched to any gene: 11. The CDR3 runs 16 residues. The CDR3: CASSPLLLGQGYGYTF. As DNA, the CDR3 is TGTGCCAGCAGTCCCCTCCTTCTGGGACAGGGGTATGGCTACACCTTC. Drawing the rest from reference TRBV2 and TRBJ1-2, the complete variable domain is EPEVTQTPSHQVTQMGQEVILRCVPISNHLYFYWYRQILGQKVEFLVSFYNNEISEKSEIFDDQFSVERPDGSNFTLKIRSTKLEDSAMYFCASSPLLLGQGYGYTFGSGTRLTVV.

The CDR3 DNA reads as TGTGCCAGCAGTTCCAGGGCAGGGGGCACAGGTGGCTACACCTTC. Translated: CASSSRAGGTGGYTF. V is TRBV27 and J is TRBJ1-2; 8 positions agree with TRBD1. Germline V gene lookup returns CDR1 MNHEY and CDR2 SMNVEV (reference sequence). V lost 4 bases and J lost 7; bases outside the gene matches: 11. The CDR3 runs 15 residues.

The V and J genes are TRBV30 and TRBJ1-2; D perhaps matches TRBD1 (5 bases). V lost 0 bases and J lost 7, with 12 bases in between. Germline CDR1 and CDR2: GTSNPN and SVGIG (reference sequence). The CDR3 spans 13 residues. The chain's CDR3 is CAWSVSGQGGYTF. The CDR3 bases are TGTGCCTGGAGTGTATCGGGCCAGGGTGGCTACACCTTC.

This chain connects TRBV2 to TRBJ2-1, with 12 bases that match TRBD2. The length of the CDR3 is 15 residues. V dropped 7 bases and J dropped 9; count of bases not matched to a gene: 10. CDR1 SNHLY and CDR2 FYNNEI come from the germline V gene. The CDR3, as DNA: TGTGCCAGCACTCTTCGTGGACTAGCGGGACCTGAGCAGTTCTTC. Protein: CASTLRGLAGPEQFF.

The rearrangement links TRBV4-2 to TRBJ2-2; perhaps TRBD2 as D (6 bases). This CDR3 comprises 18 residues. CDR1 is LGHNA, CDR2 YNFKEQ, per germline. Trimming stripped 1 base from V and 2 bases from J, with 17 bases between. Here the CDR3 DNA reads TGTGCCAGCAGCCAAGCCGCCCCCGGGACTCTTAACACCGGGGAGCTGTTTTTT. Its protein product is CASSQAAPGTLNTGELFF.

This clone has a single count. The V and J genes are TRBV5-4 and TRBJ2-3, with D maybe TRBD2 (7 bases). V lost 4 bases, J lost 2 bases, and 14 bases lay in between. CDR1 SGHNT and CDR2 YYREEE come from the germline V gene (reference sequence). CDR3 size: 15 residues. The CDR3 DNA reads TGTGCCAGCAGCCGGGCGGGGGCCACCACAGATACGCAGTATTTT. Translated: CASSRAGATTDTQYF.